A single sample is the source of the 29 T cell receptor beta chains below, sequenced in a study of OX40 agonist ivuxolimab in advanced cancers. Library preparation employed the immunoSEQ multiplex PCR assay. Entries here come from immuneACCESS through TCRdb and include only in-frame sequences with V and J called. Some clones fail to appear in such tables; in the studies checked, an unresolved V gene covers under half of the shortfall, and the cause of the remainder is unknown. The sample table lists roughly 60,000 clones, approximately 90% of them with a count of one. Around 1.8% of the sample is taken by the ten largest. The sequencing here drew on CD4+ or CD8+ T cells sorted from blood, taken in a trial of the OX40 agonist ivuxolimab. Every receptor here comes from an adult with an advanced solid tumor such as melanoma, head and neck, liver or kidney cancer.

As concerns this clone: The same CDR3 is also encoded by other DNA sequences in this sample. The chain employs TRBV18 and TRBJ2-5, with D uncertain. The V end lost 6 bases, the J end lost 2 bases, and 4 bases lay between the germline ends. Germline-derived CDR1 and CDR2 are KGHSH and LQKENI. The CDR3 totals 11 residues. The DNA for the CDR3 is TGTGCCAGCTCCACTCAAGAGACCCAGTACTTC. This encodes CASSTQETQYF.

V is TRBV4-3 and J is TRBJ2-3; D might be TRBD2 (6 bases). V lost 2 bases and J 5 bases, leaving 20 bases between the germline ends. The CDR3 is 17 residues long. CDR1 and CDR2 (germline): LGHNA, YSLEER. CDR3 in amino acids: CASSQSRSLGGKDTQYF. CDR3 DNA: TGCGCCAGCAGCCAATCACGATCGTTGGGGGGTAAAGATACGCAGTATTTT.

A single count supports this clone. DNA for the CDR3: TGTGCCAGCAGCCCCGGGCCCACGGAGCAGTTCTTC. Residues: CASSPGPTEQFF. The genes are TRBV6-6 and TRBJ2-1; D ambiguous. V shed 6 bases and J shed 10 bases, with 13 bases lying between them. The CDR3 has 12 residues. Looked up from germline, CDR1 is MNHNY and CDR2 is SVGAGI (reference sequence).

This clone has just a few counts. This chain joins TRBV2 and TRBJ1-5; 7 bases match TRBD1. Germline V gene sequence: CDR1 SNHLY, CDR2 FYNNEI. V was pared by 6 bases and J by 5 bases, with 13 bases of the junction left unmatched. This CDR3 has 16 amino acids. The CDR3: CASRLTHRGVDQPQHF. In DNA form, the CDR3 reads TGTGCCAGCAGACTGACCCACAGGGGTGTCGATCAGCCCCAGCATTTT.

This rearrangement joins TRBV30 to TRBJ1-1; a weak D match, TRBD1 (5 bases). The V gene's germline CDR1 is GTSNPN and CDR2 SVGIG (reference sequence). The CDR3 consists of 13 residues. V lost 3 bases to trimming and J lost 4 bases, with 12 bases between them. CDR3 amino acids: CAWRMRGGTEAFF. CDR3 DNA: TGTGCCTGGAGAATGAGGGGTGGCACTGAAGCTTTCTTT.

The rearrangement links TRBV6-1 to TRBJ2-1; 9 nucleotides align to TRBD2. J lost 4 bases, V lost 11 bases, and 9 bases had no gene match. This CDR3 is 14 amino acids long. CDR1 and CDR2 from the germline V gene are MNHNS and SASEGT. CDR3 amino acids: CAAGTSFLYNEQFF. DNA of the CDR3: TGTGCCGCAGGGACTAGCTTCTTATACAATGAGCAGTTCTTC.

V and J are TRBV2 and TRBJ1-6, with a weak D call TRBD1 (5 bases). Germline assignment: CDR1 SNHLY and CDR2 FYNNEI. The CDR3 is 13 amino acids. V was shortened by 7 bases and J by 8 bases, with 12 bases between the two germline ends. The CDR3, as DNA: TGTGCCAGCATCTTTGACAGAGATTCACCCCTCCACTTT. It translates to CASIFDRDSPLHF.

The chain recombines TRBV29-1 with TRBJ1-1; possibly TRBD1 for D (5 bases). CDR3 length: 13 amino acids. Germline-derived CDR1 and CDR2 are SQVTM and ANQGSEA. V was shortened by 4 bases and J by 0 bases, with 9 bases between the two germline ends. The CDR3 bases are TGCAGCGTTGTGACAGCCATGAACACTGAAGCTTTCTTT. Translation gives CSVVTAMNTEAFF.

The V and J genes are TRBV7-3 and TRBJ2-2, with 10 bases fitting TRBD2. The length of the CDR3 is 16 residues. The V gene end was trimmed by 4 bases and the J gene end by 4 bases; junction bases not matched to a gene: 6. Germline-derived CDR1 and CDR2 are SGHTA and FQGTGA. CDR3 sequence (DNA): TGTGCCAGCAGCTCGTCGGGACTAGCGATCACCGGGGAGCTGTTTTTT. Translating gives CASSSSGLAITGELFF.

The V gene is TRBV11-2, the J gene TRBJ2-7; a weak D match, TRBD2 (7 bases). Germline loops: CDR1 SGHAT, CDR2 FQNNGV. The CDR3 extends over 15 amino acids. Trimming left V 6 bases short and J 2 bases short, with 17 bases between. The chain's CDR3 is CASRGGPSGPYEQYF. DNA for the CDR3: TGTGCCAGCAGAGGGGGGCCTAGCGGCCCCTACGAGCAGTACTTC.

The chain is built from TRBV6-4 and TRBJ2-1, with 7 bases lining up with TRBD2. J lost 0 bases, V lost 6 bases, and 5 bases had no gene match. This CDR3 has 15 amino acids. CDR1 MRHNA and CDR2 SNTAGT come from the germline V gene. CDR3 in amino acids: CASSLTSASYNEQFF. Written as DNA, the CDR3 is TGTGCCAGCAGCCTTACTAGCGCCTCCTACAATGAGCAGTTCTTC.

The CDR3 DNA reads TGTGCCACCAGCAGACTGACTAGCAGAGAGACCCAGTACTTC. This translates into CATSRLTSRETQYF. The rearrangement uses TRBV15 and TRBJ2-5; 7 positions match TRBD2. The CDR3 extends over 14 amino acids. CDR1 and CDR2 from the germline V gene are LNHNV and YYDKDF (reference sequence). Losses at the gene ends were 2 bases for V and 4 bases for J; bases not matched to a gene: 4.

This clone was counted a single time. The V call is TRBV5-1, the J call TRBJ1-2, with TRBD1 matching over 9 bases. V lost 0 bases to trimming and J lost 8 bases; unmatched junction nucleotides: 8. The CDR3 is 15 residues long. The germline V gene encodes CDR1 SGHRS and CDR2 YFSETQ. The CDR3 protein is CASSLGDRELEGYTF. CDR3 coding DNA: TGCGCCAGCAGCTTGGGGGACAGGGAATTGGAAGGCTACACCTTC.

This sequence joins TRBV6-1 and TRBJ1-5, with TRBD1 matching over 7 bases. J was trimmed by 9 bases and V by 7 bases; bases with no gene match: 6. This CDR3 is built from 12 residues. The germline V gene encodes CDR1 MNHNS and CDR2 SASEGT. Here the CDR3 reads CASNRGVGPQHF. CDR3 nucleotides: TGTGCCAGCAACAGGGGCGTGGGGCCCCAGCATTTT.

The chain is built from TRBV28 and TRBJ2-7, with 8 bases aligning to TRBD2. Germline loops: CDR1 MDHEN, CDR2 SYDVKM. The length of the CDR3 is 14 residues. With V trimmed by 5 bases and J by 4 bases, 7 bases remained unmatched. The DNA for the CDR3 is TGTGCCAGCAGTGCCCCGGGGGGGCGGTACGAGCAGTACTTC. It encodes CASSAPGGRYEQYF.

The rearrangement uses TRBV28 and TRBJ2-7; 7 bases agree with TRBD2. CDR1 and CDR2 from the germline V gene are MDHEN and SYDVKM. The CDR3 spans 14 residues. The V segment lost 5 bases and the J segment 3 bases; nucleotides outside the gene matches: 7. CDR3 in amino acids: CASSPGDYVYEQYF. The CDR3 DNA reads as TGTGCCAGCAGTCCCGGGGACTACGTCTACGAGCAGTACTTC.

The chain is built from TRBV25-1 and TRBJ2-1; TRBD2 agrees at 7 bases. This CDR3 is 14 amino acids long. V lost 5 bases, J lost 2 bases, and 3 bases stayed unmatched. Germline-derived CDR1 and CDR2 are MGHDK and SYGVNS. The CDR3 bases are TGTGCCAGCAGTTTAGCGGGCGCCTACAATGAGCAGTTCTTC. Amino acid sequence: CASSLAGAYNEQFF.

The chain employs TRBV4-3 and TRBJ2-1, with TRBD1 as a possible D gene (6 bases). Germline V gene sequence: CDR1 LGHNA, CDR2 YSLEER. With 4 bases removed from V and 5 bases from J, the gap between germline ends came to 12 bases. This CDR3 contains 14 residues. The CDR3 nucleotides read TGCGCCAGCAGCCCTCTCCAGGGGCACAATGAGCAGTTCTTC. Its translation: CASSPLQGHNEQFF.

The gene calls are TRBV2 and TRBJ2-1; 10 bases line up with TRBD1. This CDR3 spans 16 amino acids. Germline trimming cut 7 bases from V and 6 bases from J; bases unmatched to any gene: 12. Germline CDR1 reads SNHLY; CDR2 reads FYNNEI. The CDR3, as DNA: TGTGCCAGCAAAGATCGACAGGGGGCCGTTAGCAATGAGCAGTTCTTC. Its protein is CASKDRQGAVSNEQFF.

The chain links TRBV18 to TRBJ1-5; a possible D gene is TRBD1 (5 bases). The V end lost 2 bases, the J end lost 3 bases, and 11 bases lay between the germline ends. Germline loops: CDR1 KGHSH, CDR2 LQKENI. The CDR3 covers 15 residues. The DNA for the CDR3 is TGTGCCAGCTCACCATCGACAGACGCCAATCAGCCCCAGCATTTT. Translation: CASSPSTDANQPQHF.

CDR3 region: CASISGGAYNEQFF. Written as DNA, the CDR3 is TGTGCCAGCATCAGCGGGGGGGCCTACAATGAGCAGTTCTTC. The J gene is TRBJ2-1, the V gene TRBV28, with 10 bases lining up with TRBD2. The CDR3 is 14 residues long. The V gene end was trimmed by 7 bases and the J gene end by 2 bases; junction bases not matched to a gene: 2. Germline CDR1 reads MDHEN; CDR2 reads SYDVKM.

The chain joins TRBV30 to TRBJ2-7; either TRBD1 or TRBD2 may fit D (5 bases each). The CDR3 runs to 14 residues. Trimming cost V 2 bases and J 2 bases, with 13 bases left between them. From germline, CDR1 is GTSNPN and CDR2 SVGIG (reference sequence). Here the CDR3 DNA reads TGTGCCTGGAGTAGGGACCGGGTACCCTACGAGCAGTACTTC. It encodes CAWSRDRVPYEQYF.

The J gene is TRBJ2-7, the V gene TRBV28, with unresolved D. Trimming left V 7 bases short and J 2 bases short, with 12 bases between. The germline V gene has CDR1 MDHEN and CDR2 SYDVKM. This CDR3 is 13 amino acids long. The CDR3 DNA follows: TGTGCCAGCACCCCGGGTCCCACCTACGAGCAGTACTTC. Translating gives CASTPGPTYEQYF.

The chain is built from TRBV6-5 and TRBJ2-6; TRBD2 might be the D (7 bases). V was cut by 0 bases and J by 4 bases, with 10 bases left in between. The V gene's germline CDR1 is MNHEY and CDR2 SVGAGI. There are 16 residues in the CDR3. CDR3 DNA sequence: TGTGCCAGCAGTTACTCGGGGGGGCCCGGGGCCAACGTCCTGACTTTC. It codes for CASSYSGGPGANVLTF.

The chain carries TRBV6-6 and TRBJ1-1; maybe TRBD1 (6 bases). Germline loops: CDR1 MNHNY, CDR2 SVGAGI (reference sequence). CDR3 length: 14 residues. The V gene lost 5 bases and the J gene lost 6 bases, with 16 bases spanning the gap. The CDR3 reads CASSTFGGEAEAFF. The CDR3 DNA reads as TGTGCCAGCAGTACCTTCGGGGGCGAGGCTGAAGCTTTCTTT.

V usage is TRBV25-1 and J usage is TRBJ1-2, with 9 positions matching TRBD1. J gave up 7 bases and V 6 bases, and 9 bases lay outside the gene matches. This CDR3 spans 14 amino acids. CDR1 is MGHDK and CDR2 is SYGVNS in the germline V gene. The CDR3 DNA reads as TGTGCCAGCAGGACAACAGGGGGCTTAGGTGGCTACACCTTC. Its translation is CASRTTGGLGGYTF.

This chain links TRBV27 with TRBJ2-1, with 8 nucleotides matching TRBD1. The CDR3 consists of 16 residues. The trim removed 5 bases at V and 7 bases at J, leaving 13 bases unmatched. CDR1 is MNHEY and CDR2 is SMNVEV in the germline V gene (reference sequence). The CDR3 sequence: CASSRGAGGGYNEQFF. The DNA of the CDR3 is TGTGCCAGCAGTAGGGGCGCAGGGGGCGGATATAATGAGCAGTTCTTC.

This clone was observed once. The V and J genes are TRBV6-5 and TRBJ1-3, with D unresolved. The ends were cut back, 6 bases at V and 0 bases at J, with 12 bases in the middle. There are 15 residues in the CDR3. Germline loops: CDR1 MNHEY, CDR2 SVGAGI. The CDR3 coding sequence is TGTGCCAGCAGAAGGAGGGAGTACTCTGGAAACACCATATATTTT. Translation: CASRRREYSGNTIYF.

A single count supports this clone. The chain employs TRBV18 and TRBJ1-1; D ambiguous. The CDR3 is 15 residues long. Per the germline V gene, CDR1 is KGHSH and CDR2 is LQKENI. Trimming cost V 2 bases and J 3 bases, with 13 bases left between them. The CDR3 DNA follows: TGTGCCAGCTCACCATATGAAAGGCGGGACACTGAAGCTTTCTTT. Protein: CASSPYERRDTEAFF.